This TCR beta chain comes out of a study of OX40 agonist ivuxolimab in advanced cancers. Clones were sequenced by immunoSEQ multiplex PCR, and TCRdb holds only the in-frame ones, with some missing. The table records about 85,000 clones, 80% to 90% of them present only once. The CDR3 spans 13 residues. Trimming cost V 5 bases and J 5 bases; bases outside gene matches: 5. Germline V gene sequence: CDR1 MNHNY, CDR2 SVGAGI (reference sequence). The chain joins TRBV6-6 to TRBJ1-1, with 7 bases identical to TRBD1. Sample: CD4+ or CD8+ T cells sorted from blood, taken in a trial of the OX40 agonist ivuxolimab. The clonotype comes from an adult with an advanced solid tumor such as melanoma, head and neck, liver or kidney cancer. This CDR3 is CASSSRGRTEAFF. The CDR3 DNA follows: TGTGCCAGCAGTAGCAGGGGGAGGACTGAAGCTTTCTTT.